The subject of this entry is one TCR beta chain. The data were taken from a study of cytotoxic CD8 clonotypes in ibrutinib-treated CLL. Study at large: After a median of approximately 70 months, about 15 patients stayed remitted and approximately 12 progressed; responses had been partial in roughly 25 and complete in 2. The study recorded mean values of approximately 260,000 productive templates and under 100,000 productive rearrangements per sample.

The V end lost 5 bases, the J end lost 6 bases, and 8 bases lay between the germline ends. The germline V gene has CDR1 SNHLY and CDR2 FYNNEI. This CDR3 has 11 residues. TCRdb's copy holds only in-frame clones and misses some; the assay was immunoSEQ multiplex PCR. This sample has roughly 70,000 clones, with 90% found just once. The chain carries TRBV2 and TRBJ2-7; no clear D gene. The specimen was PBMCs, collected after 12 months of ibrutinib treatment. This TCR derives from a human donor with chronic lymphocytic leukemia. The CDR3, as DNA: TGTGCCAGCAGTATGAAGCCCGAGCAGTACTTC. It encodes CASSMKPEQYF.